The 2 T cell receptor beta chains below come from one sample, sequenced in a study of CD8 T cells in ankylosing spondylitis. No antigens are known for them. TCRdb re-called the 5' RACE reads through MiXCR, storing one row per CDR3 protein. The data show 500,000 to 550,000 distinct CDR3 sequences, about an eighth seen once. Study-level findings and limits: What appeared characteristic of ankylosing spondylitis blood was a TCR beta motif of under 10 highly homologous variants.

Sequences were obtained from blood, either unsorted or a sorted T cell fraction (not recorded which). These receptors all stem from a male donor with ankylosing spondylitis.

The CDR3 sequence: CSAQPFGGGNIQYF. DNA for the CDR3: TGCAGTGCCCAACCCTTCGGGGGAGGCAACATTCAGTACTTC. The V and J genes are TRBV20-1 and TRBJ2-4, with D perhaps matching TRBD2 (6 bases). Trimming removed 6 bases from V and 7 bases from J, with 19 bases in between. Per germline, CDR1 DFQATT and CDR2 SNEGSKA (reference sequence). CDR3 size: 14 residues.

This clonotype has a count of ten or more. This chain uses TRBV3-1 with TRBJ2-3; no clear D. Trimming left V 5 bases short and J 2 bases short, with 11 bases between. The CDR3 sequence is 14 residues long. Germline V gives CDR1 LGHDT, CDR2 YNNKEL (reference sequence). CDR3 DNA: TGTGCCAGCAGCTGGAGCGACTTCACAGATACGCAGTATTTT. Its protein product is CASSWSDFTDTQYF.